The 8 T cell receptor beta chains below all came from one sample that was sequenced in a study of graft-versus-host responses after intestinal transplantation. Data came from immunoSEQ multiplex PCR; TCRdb stores just in-frame clones and leaves some out. This table has tens of thousands of clones, roughly 83% appearing once. Their antigens are not known. The sample in question was unstimulated CD8+ T cells sorted from spleen or lymph node cells, obtained before intestinal transplant. The receptors were sampled from a human donor who received an intestinal transplant.

This chain uses TRBV5-1 with TRBJ2-1; D unresolved. V lost 2 bases and J 4 bases, leaving 10 bases between the germline ends. The V gene's germline CDR1 is SGHRS and CDR2 YFSETQ. CDR3 length equals 14 residues. The chain's CDR3 is CASSFLRVYNEQFF. The CDR3 region has the DNA TGCGCCAGCAGCTTCTTACGCGTTTACAATGAGCAGTTCTTC.

This clone was found a few times. The chain combines TRBV7-6 with TRBJ1-1, with D possibly TRBD1 on 5 matching bases. This CDR3 comprises 14 residues. The V and J ends lost 6 bases and 4 bases respectively, with 15 bases between them. CDR1 and CDR2 (germline): SGHVS, FNYEAQ. CDR3 residues: CASRAGGDVTEAFF. CDR3 nucleotides: TGTGCCAGCAGGGCCGGGGGGGACGTCACTGAAGCTTTCTTT.

This clone was observed a few times. V gene TRBV28 combines with J gene TRBJ1-1; no clear D gene. Germline assignment: CDR1 MDHEN and CDR2 SYDVKM. Trimming took 6 bases from V and 3 from J, leaving 17 bases between them. The CDR3 has 15 residues. In DNA, the CDR3 is TGTGCCAGCAGCCGCAGGAGGGTTCGCGACACTGAAGCTTTCTTT. Translation: CASSRRRVRDTEAFF.

The chain recombines TRBV5-1 with TRBJ2-5; perhaps TRBD1 as D (6 bases). The CDR3 is 16 residues long. Germline V gene lookup returns CDR1 SGHRS and CDR2 YFSETQ. Trimming removed 4 bases at V and 2 bases at J, with 18 bases between. Here the CDR3 DNA reads TGCGCCAGCAGCATCGTTCCGACAGGCGGTCAAGAGACCCAGTACTTC. The encoded protein is CASSIVPTGGQETQYF.

V is TRBV11-2 and J is TRBJ2-3, with 7 bases fitting TRBD2. The CDR3 covers 18 residues. The V gene end was trimmed by 1 base and the J gene end by 5 bases; junction bases not matched to a gene: 15. The germline V gene has CDR1 SGHAT and CDR2 FQNNGV. This chain's CDR3 is CASSLAPQWAGEGDTQYF. DNA of the CDR3: TGTGCCAGCAGCTTAGCCCCCCAATGGGCGGGAGAGGGAGATACGCAGTATTTT.

V usage is TRBV7-2 and J usage is TRBJ2-1; 10 bases fit TRBD2. The CDR3 runs to 15 residues. Germline V CDR1 and CDR2: SGHTA, FQGNSA. V gave up 3 bases and J gave up 8 bases; unmatched junction bases: 7. CDR3 loop: CASSFLAGGWDEQFF. In nucleotides, the CDR3 is TGTGCCAGCAGCTTTTTAGCGGGAGGTTGGGATGAGCAGTTCTTC.

The genes are TRBV7-9 and TRBJ2-3, with a weak D call TRBD2 (6 bases). The CDR3 is made up of 15 amino acids. V lost 2 bases and J 6 bases, leaving 15 bases between the germline ends. Per germline, CDR1 SEHNR and CDR2 FQNEAQ (reference sequence). CDR3 in amino acids: CASSLNWGGGDTQYF. The CDR3 bases are TGTGCCAGCAGCTTAAACTGGGGTGGGGGGGATACGCAGTATTTT.

Only one count was recorded for this clone. V usage is TRBV6-5 and J usage is TRBJ2-5; D is unclear. V shed 2 bases and J shed 5 bases, with 6 bases lying between them. The CDR3 is 12 amino acids. The V gene's germline CDR1 is MNHEY and CDR2 SVGAGI. CDR3 nucleotides: TGTGCCAGCAGTTACAACGGGGAGACCCAGTACTTC. Its protein product is CASSYNGETQYF.